Below are 26 T cell receptor beta chains sequenced from a single sample in a study of blood T cell repertoires in COVID-19. Clones were read by immunoSEQ multiplex PCR, and TCRdb kept only the in-frame ones, dropping some. The table has approximately 100,000 clones, about 90% seen once; the top ten hold more than 14%. The sequenced material came from peripheral blood. Receptors originate from a middle-aged man with acute or convalescent COVID-19.

The rearrangement uses TRBV19 and TRBJ2-1, with D possibly matching TRBD2 (6 bases). This CDR3 contains 14 residues. CDR1 and CDR2 from the germline V gene are LNHDA and SQIVND (reference sequence). Trimming took off 7 bases at V and 1 base at J, with 11 bases between the two ends. The CDR3, as DNA: TGTGCCAGTACTGGCGGGGCGTCCTACAATGAGCAGTTCTTC. Protein product: CASTGGASYNEQFF.

Only a few counts were recorded for this clone. The chain joins TRBV27 to TRBJ2-1, with no clear D. Trimming pared 6 bases from V and 6 bases from J, leaving 15 bases between. The CDR3 has 14 residues. The germline gives CDR1 MNHEY, CDR2 SMNVEV (reference sequence). The CDR3 DNA is TGTGCCAGCAGCCCCCGAGGCCTGTCCAATGAGCAGTTCTTC. Encoded protein: CASSPRGLSNEQFF.

The rearrangement joins TRBV10-1 to TRBJ1-1, with 8 bases identical to TRBD1. Losses at the gene ends were 6 bases for V and 1 base for J; bases not matched to a gene: 7. Germline V CDR1 and CDR2: WNHNN, SYGVQD (reference sequence). This CDR3 contains 15 residues. CDR3 sequence reads: CASSVGTGPNTEAFF. The CDR3 DNA follows: TGCGCCAGCAGCGTCGGGACAGGACCGAACACTGAAGCTTTCTTT.

In its sample, this clone was seen a few times. The J gene is TRBJ2-5, the V gene TRBV27; no reliable D call. CDR3 length: 14 residues. V lost 0 bases to trimming and J lost 7 bases, with 12 bases between them. The germline gives CDR1 MNHEY, CDR2 SMNVEV (reference sequence). The DNA of the CDR3 is TGTGCCAGCAGTTTATCGAGCGCAAGAGGGACCCAGTACTTC. Protein product: CASSLSSARGTQYF.

The chain has TRBV25-1 and TRBJ2-1; 7 nucleotides line up with TRBD1. Germline CDR1 is MGHDK and CDR2 is SYGVNS. This CDR3 region has 18 residues. V lost 5 bases and J lost 0; bases outside the gene matches: 13. CDR3 residues: CASSPTGVSSDSYNEQFF. The DNA for the CDR3 is TGTGCCAGCAGTCCAACAGGGGTATCCTCCGACTCCTACAATGAGCAGTTCTTC.

The gene calls are TRBV25-1 and TRBJ1-2; D is perhaps TRBD1 (5 bases). The V and J ends lost 2 bases and 2 bases respectively, with 9 bases between them. The germline V gene has CDR1 MGHDK and CDR2 SYGVNS. This CDR3 comprises 14 residues. For the CDR3, the DNA is TGTGCCAGCAGTGAAAGACAGACCAACTATGGCTACACCTTC. Its translation: CASSERQTNYGYTF.

The genes are TRBV25-1 and TRBJ2-1; TRBD1 agrees at 9 bases. Germline trimming cut 3 bases from V and 0 bases from J; bases unmatched to any gene: 3. Germline loops: CDR1 MGHDK, CDR2 SYGVNS. The length of the CDR3 is 16 residues. The CDR3 DNA reads TGTGCCAGCAGTGACGGGACAGGGAGCTCCTACAATGAGCAGTTCTTC. Translation gives CASSDGTGSSYNEQFF.

This chain connects TRBV5-1 to TRBJ2-6; no definite D call. The V and J ends lost 9 bases and 1 base respectively, with 11 bases between them. Germline V gene data show CDR1 as SGHRS and CDR2 as YFSETQ. The CDR3 runs 14 residues. The CDR3 is CATAERSGANVLTF. CDR3 sequence (DNA): TGCGCCACCGCGGAGAGGTCTGGGGCCAACGTCCTGACTTTC.

The CDR3 coding sequence is TGTGCCAGCATAGCTAGCGGGATTGAAGCCAAAAACATTCAGTACTTC. It encodes CASIASGIEAKNIQYF. The rearrangement joins TRBV28 to TRBJ2-4, with TRBD2 identical over 9 bases. Germline trimming cut 7 bases from V and 0 bases from J; bases unmatched to any gene: 7. The CDR3 has 16 amino acids. Looked up from germline, CDR1 is MDHEN and CDR2 is SYDVKM.

This clone was counted between two and nine times. The chain joins TRBV3-1 (or the pseudogene TRBV3-2) to TRBJ2-3; a weak D match, TRBD2 (6 bases). V lost 6 bases and J lost 0, with 10 bases in between. Germline loops: CDR1 LGHDT, CDR2 YNNKEL (reference sequence). This CDR3 contains 14 residues. CDR3 amino acids: CASRGLISTDTQYF. The CDR3 nucleotides are TGTGCCAGCAGGGGACTTATTAGCACAGATACGCAGTATTTT.

The V and J genes are TRBV3-1 (or the pseudogene TRBV3-2) and TRBJ2-7; 7 bases agree with TRBD2. The CDR3 has 14 residues. With 4 bases clipped from V and 7 bases from J, the junction kept 10 bases outside the gene matches. The germline V gene has CDR1 LGHDT and CDR2 YNNKEL (reference sequence). The CDR3 coding sequence is TGTGCCAGCAGCCCAAGGGCGGGAGCGGGGGAGCAGTACTTC. This translates into CASSPRAGAGEQYF.

This clone came up a few times. This chain joins TRBV5-1 and TRBJ2-5; D is unresolved. Trimming left V 4 bases short and J 1 base short, with 2 bases between. The CDR3 runs to 11 residues. From germline, CDR1 is SGHRS and CDR2 YFSETQ. The CDR3 spells CASSLQETQYF. In nucleotides, the CDR3 is TGCGCCAGCAGCCTCCAAGAGACCCAGTACTTC.

In DNA, the CDR3 is TGCAGCGGATTAAACAGGCCTCTAGCCAAAAACATTCAGTACTTC. Translating it yields CSGLNRPLAKNIQYF. The genes are TRBV29-1 and TRBJ2-4; tentatively, D is TRBD1 (5 bases). V lost 7 bases and J 0 bases, leaving 16 bases between the germline ends. The CDR3 has 15 residues. Germline CDR1 reads SQVTM; CDR2 reads ANQGSEA.

The CDR3 reads CASSYLGGLGKNIQYF. DNA of the CDR3: TGCGCCAGCAGCTACCTTGGGGGGTTAGGCAAAAACATTCAGTACTTC. The chain carries TRBV4-1 and TRBJ2-4, with D perhaps matching TRBD2 (6 bases). The CDR3 has 16 amino acids. The germline V and J ends were trimmed by 5 bases and 3 bases, with 17 bases remaining between them. CDR1 is MGHRA and CDR2 is YSYEKL in the germline V gene.

This clone was counted a single time. The V and J genes are TRBV5-1 and TRBJ1-1, with D unresolved. The CDR3 is 13 amino acids. Germline V gives CDR1 SGHRS, CDR2 YFSETQ. V lost 4 bases to trimming and J lost 1 base, with 8 bases between them. CDR3 protein: CASSVSENTEAFF. The CDR3 DNA follows: TGCGCCAGCAGCGTATCAGAGAACACTGAAGCTTTCTTT.

The chain is built from TRBV20-1 and TRBJ2-7; 7 nucleotides agree with TRBD2. This CDR3 is built from 14 residues. Germline-derived CDR1 and CDR2 are DFQATT and SNEGSKA (reference sequence). V shed 3 bases and J 4 bases; nucleotides not matched to a gene: 9. Written as DNA, the CDR3 is TGCAGTGCTAGTGGCGGGAGTAGAATGTACGAGCAGTACTTC. Protein product: CSASGGSRMYEQYF.

This chain connects TRBV15 to TRBJ1-2; TRBD1 is a possible D gene (6 bases). Deletions cut 9 bases from V and 2 bases from J, with 13 bases between. The CDR3 runs 13 residues. The germline V gene has CDR1 LNHNV and CDR2 YYDKDF (reference sequence). CDR3 in amino acids: CATRHGQNYGYTF. The CDR3 nucleotides are TGTGCCACGAGACACGGACAGAACTATGGCTACACCTTC.

V usage is TRBV4-1 and J usage is TRBJ2-1, with D possibly matching TRBD2 (7 bases). Trimming pared 5 bases from V and 6 bases from J, leaving 11 bases between. The CDR3 runs to 13 residues. Germline V lookup: CDR1 MGHRA, CDR2 YSYEKL. CDR3 sequence reads: CASSGLGGNEQFF. CDR3 bases: TGCGCCAGCAGCGGACTAGGGGGCAATGAGCAGTTCTTC.

The genes are TRBV28 and TRBJ1-5; the match to TRBD1 covers 10 bases. The CDR3 runs to 17 residues. Per germline, CDR1 MDHEN and CDR2 SYDVKM. The junction had 11 bases not matched to a gene; V was cut back by 4 bases and J by 5 bases. The DNA for the CDR3 is TGTGCCAGCAGTTCATATCCAAGGACAGGGGGTGATCAGCCCCAGCATTTT. Translated: CASSSYPRTGGDQPQHF.

This clone was detected only once. The chain is built from TRBV18 and TRBJ2-2; 8 bases line up with TRBD1. After removal of 3 bases from V and 0 bases from J, the junction contained 6 bases not matched to a gene. The CDR3 runs 17 residues. Germline assignment: CDR1 KGHSH and CDR2 LQKENI. The CDR3 region is CASSPLTGVSNTGELFF. CDR3 DNA: TGTGCCAGCTCACCTCTGACAGGGGTGTCGAACACCGGGGAGCTGTTTTTT.

The rearrangement links TRBV4-1 to TRBJ1-2, with D perhaps TRBD1 (5 bases). The CDR3 sequence is 14 residues long. V lost 1 base and J lost 7, with 13 bases in between. The V gene's germline CDR1 is MGHRA and CDR2 YSYEKL. The CDR3 region is CASSQVVGVGGYTF. In DNA, the CDR3 is TGCGCCAGCAGCCAAGTGGTAGGGGTAGGTGGCTACACCTTC.

Comment on this clone: The junction departs from germline at one end; a sequencing error may be responsible. The V gene is TRBV6-1, the J gene TRBJ2-7; 13 bases are a match to TRBD2. Per the germline V gene, CDR1 is MNHNS and CDR2 is SASEGT. This CDR3 has 15 residues. CDR3 DNA: TGTGCCAGCAGGGAAGGACTAGCGGGAGAGGGCGAGCAGTACTTC. This translates into CASREGLAGEGEQYF.

The V gene is TRBV5-1, the J gene TRBJ1-1, with TRBD1 as a possible D gene (5 bases). This CDR3 is built from 14 residues. Germline V lookup: CDR1 SGHRS, CDR2 YFSETQ. Between the trimmed V and J ends, which lost 2 bases and 5 bases, there was a span of 13 bases. CDR3 amino acids: CASSLYAGFTEAFF. The CDR3 DNA sequence: TGCGCCAGCAGCTTATACGCAGGGTTTACTGAAGCTTTCTTT.

The chain couples TRBV28 to TRBJ1-5; tentatively, D is TRBD1 (5 bases). The V and J ends lost 6 bases and 6 bases respectively, with 21 bases between them. CDR1 MDHEN and CDR2 SYDVKM come from the germline V gene. The CDR3 totals 16 residues. CDR3 sequence reads: CASRHTVGNGGQPQHF. The CDR3 bases are TGTGCCAGCAGGCACACTGTGGGGAACGGGGGTCAGCCCCAGCATTTT.

This CDR3 reads CASSLIAGDKNIQYF. CDR3 DNA: TGTGCCAGCAGCTTGATAGCGGGAGACAAAAACATTCAGTACTTC. The V gene is TRBV5-6, the J gene TRBJ2-4; 9 positions agree with TRBD2. Germline loops: CDR1 SGHDT, CDR2 YYEEEE. V dropped 1 base and J dropped 3; count of bases not matched to a gene: 2. The CDR3 is made up of 15 amino acids.

In nucleotides, the CDR3 is TGTGCCAGCAGCAAGTCGTGGGGACAAGGGAACAAAAACATTCAGTACTTC. Translating gives CASSKSWGQGNKNIQYF. The V call is TRBV28, the J call TRBJ2-4, with D perhaps matching TRBD1 (6 bases). The CDR3 is 17 residues long. Trimming took off 6 bases at V and 3 bases at J, with 21 bases between the two ends. Germline CDR1 reads MDHEN; CDR2 reads SYDVKM. The full variable domain, completed using reference TRBV28 and TRBJ2-4, is DVKVTQSSRYLVKRTGEKVFLECVQDMDHENMFWYRQDPGLGLRLIYFSYDVKMKEKGDIPEGYSVSREKKERFSLILESASTNQTSMYLCASSKSWGQGNKNIQYFGAGTRLSVL.